Described below is a single T cell receptor beta chain sequence and its context. Extraction of PBMCs used roughly 10 ml of fresh peripheral blood. These data originate in a study of T cells in Graves' hyperthyroidism and ophthalmopathy. Template material for amplifying TCR beta CDR3 regions consisted of RNA transcripts. A set of HTBI primers served as the primers for a first-round RT-PCR of the TCR CDR3. From the multiplex PCR reads, TCRdb called clonotypes with MiXCR, one entry per CDR3 protein. The table has about half a million distinct CDR3 sequences, 22% seen once. The sequenced material came from blood. This receptor was obtained from a woman in her seventies with Graves' ophthalmopathy.

The CDR3 loop is CASSYSSGTACEQYF. The DNA of the CDR3 is TGTGCCAGCAGTTACTCGAGCGGGACAGCCTGCGAGCAGTACTTC. The gene calls are TRBV6-2 or TRBV6-3 and TRBJ2-7; D is tentatively TRBD1 or TRBD2 (7 bases each). The CDR3 sequence is 15 residues long. Germline V lookup: CDR1 MNHEY, CDR2 SVGEGT. V was clipped by 0 bases and J by 6 bases, with 15 bases between them.